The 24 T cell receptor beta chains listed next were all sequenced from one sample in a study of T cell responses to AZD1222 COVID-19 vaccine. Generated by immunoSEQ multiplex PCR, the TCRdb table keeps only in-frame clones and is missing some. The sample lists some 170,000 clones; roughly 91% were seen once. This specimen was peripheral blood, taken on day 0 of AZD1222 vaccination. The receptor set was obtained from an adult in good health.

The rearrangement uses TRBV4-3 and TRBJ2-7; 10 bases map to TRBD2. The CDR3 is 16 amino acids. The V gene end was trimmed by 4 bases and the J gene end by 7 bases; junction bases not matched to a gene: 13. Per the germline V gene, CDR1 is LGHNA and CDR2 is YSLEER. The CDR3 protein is CASSPTASGSPGEQYF. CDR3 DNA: TGCGCCAGCAGCCCCACGGCTAGCGGGAGCCCGGGTGAGCAGTACTTC.

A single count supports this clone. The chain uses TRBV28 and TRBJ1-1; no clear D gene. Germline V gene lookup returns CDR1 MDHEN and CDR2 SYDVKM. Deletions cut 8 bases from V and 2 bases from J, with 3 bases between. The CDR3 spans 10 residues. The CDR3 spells CASGNTEAFF. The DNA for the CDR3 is TGTGCCAGCGGAAACACTGAAGCTTTCTTT.

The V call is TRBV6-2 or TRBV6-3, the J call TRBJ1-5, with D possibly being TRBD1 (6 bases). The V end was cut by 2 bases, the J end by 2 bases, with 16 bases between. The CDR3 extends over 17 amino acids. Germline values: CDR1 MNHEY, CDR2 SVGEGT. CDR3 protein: CASSYAGGTWRNQPQHF. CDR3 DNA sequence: TGTGCCAGCAGTTACGCCGGGGGGACATGGCGCAATCAGCCCCAGCATTTT.

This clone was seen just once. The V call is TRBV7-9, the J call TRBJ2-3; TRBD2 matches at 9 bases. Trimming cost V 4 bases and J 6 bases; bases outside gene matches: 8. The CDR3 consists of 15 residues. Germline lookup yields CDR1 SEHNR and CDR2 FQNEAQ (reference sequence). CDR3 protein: CASSSLVAGADTQYF. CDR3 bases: TGTGCCAGCAGCTCACTAGTAGCGGGAGCGGATACGCAGTATTTT. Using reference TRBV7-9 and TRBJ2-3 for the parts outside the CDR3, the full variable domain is DTGVSQNPRHKITKRGQNVTFRCDPISEHNRLYWYRQTLGQGPEFLTYFQNEAQLEKSRLLSDRFSAERPKGSFSTLEIQRTEQGDSAMYLCASSSLVAGADTQYFGPGTRLTVL.

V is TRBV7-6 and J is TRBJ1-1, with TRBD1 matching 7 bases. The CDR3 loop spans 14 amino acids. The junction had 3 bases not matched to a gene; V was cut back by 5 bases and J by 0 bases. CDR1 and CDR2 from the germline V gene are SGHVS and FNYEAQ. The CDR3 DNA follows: TGTGCCAGCAGCCCCGGGACAGTGAACACTGAAGCTTTCTTT. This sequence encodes CASSPGTVNTEAFF.

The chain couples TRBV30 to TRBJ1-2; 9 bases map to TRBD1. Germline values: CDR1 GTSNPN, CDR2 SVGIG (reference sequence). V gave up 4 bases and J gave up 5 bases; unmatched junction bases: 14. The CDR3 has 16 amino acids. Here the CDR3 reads CAWTWGPGQGKYGYTF. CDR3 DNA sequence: TGTGCCTGGACGTGGGGACCGGGACAGGGTAAATATGGCTACACCTTC.

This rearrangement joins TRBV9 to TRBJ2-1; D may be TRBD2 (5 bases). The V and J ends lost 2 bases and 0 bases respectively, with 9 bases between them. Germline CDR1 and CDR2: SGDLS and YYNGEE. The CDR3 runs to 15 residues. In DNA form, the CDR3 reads TGTGCCAGCAGCGTGTCGGGGAGCTCCTACAATGAGCAGTTCTTC. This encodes CASSVSGSSYNEQFF.

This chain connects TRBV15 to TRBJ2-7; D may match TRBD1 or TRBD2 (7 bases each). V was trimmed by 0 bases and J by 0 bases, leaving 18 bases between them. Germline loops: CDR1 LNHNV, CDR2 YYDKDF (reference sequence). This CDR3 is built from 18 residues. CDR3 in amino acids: CATSRDRSGTANSYEQYF. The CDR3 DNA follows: TGTGCCACCAGCAGAGATCGCAGCGGGACAGCAAACTCCTACGAGCAGTACTTC. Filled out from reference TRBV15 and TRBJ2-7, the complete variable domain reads DAMVIQNPRYQVTQFGKPVTLSCSQTLNHNVMYWYQQKSSQAPKLLFHYYDKDFNNEADTPDNFQSRRPNTSFCFLDIRSPGLGDTAMYLCATSRDRSGTANSYEQYFGPGTRLTVT.

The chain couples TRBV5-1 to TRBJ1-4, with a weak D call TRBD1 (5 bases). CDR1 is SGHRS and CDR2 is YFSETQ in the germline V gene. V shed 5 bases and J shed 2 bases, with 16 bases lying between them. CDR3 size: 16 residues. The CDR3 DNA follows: TGCGCCAGCAGACCCGCGGGGGGATCGACTAATGAAAAACTGTTTTTT. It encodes CASRPAGGSTNEKLFF.

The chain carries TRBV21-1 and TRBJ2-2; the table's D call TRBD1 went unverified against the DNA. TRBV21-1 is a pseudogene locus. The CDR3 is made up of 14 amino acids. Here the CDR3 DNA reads TGTGCCAGCAGCAAAGAACAGTACACCGGGGAGCTGTTTTTT. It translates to CASSKEQYTGELFF.

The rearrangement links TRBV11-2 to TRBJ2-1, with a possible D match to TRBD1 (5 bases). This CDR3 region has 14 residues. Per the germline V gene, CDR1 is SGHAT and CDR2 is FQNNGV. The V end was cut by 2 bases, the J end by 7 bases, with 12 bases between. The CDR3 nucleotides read TGTGCCAGCAGCTTATCGGCAGGGCCAAATGAGCAGTTCTTC. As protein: CASSLSAGPNEQFF.

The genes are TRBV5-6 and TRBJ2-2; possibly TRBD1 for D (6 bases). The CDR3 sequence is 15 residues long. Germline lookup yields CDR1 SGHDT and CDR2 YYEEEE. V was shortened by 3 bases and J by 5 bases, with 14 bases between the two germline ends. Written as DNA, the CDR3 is TGTGCCAGCAGCTCAAGGGGGTCGGGTACCGGGGAGCTGTTTTTT. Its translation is CASSSRGSGTGELFF.

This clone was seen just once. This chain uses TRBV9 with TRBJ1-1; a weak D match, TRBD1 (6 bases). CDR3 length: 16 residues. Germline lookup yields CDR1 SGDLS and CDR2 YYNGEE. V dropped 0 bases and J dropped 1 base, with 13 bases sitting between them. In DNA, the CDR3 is TGTGCCAGCAGCGTAGGGGACACCCGTCCGAACACTGAAGCTTTCTTT. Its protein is CASSVGDTRPNTEAFF.

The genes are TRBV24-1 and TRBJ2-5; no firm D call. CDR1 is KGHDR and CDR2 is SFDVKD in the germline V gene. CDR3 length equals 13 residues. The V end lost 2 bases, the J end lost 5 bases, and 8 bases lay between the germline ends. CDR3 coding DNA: TGTGCCACCAGTGATTCAGCGCGGGAGACCCAGTACTTC. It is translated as CATSDSARETQYF.

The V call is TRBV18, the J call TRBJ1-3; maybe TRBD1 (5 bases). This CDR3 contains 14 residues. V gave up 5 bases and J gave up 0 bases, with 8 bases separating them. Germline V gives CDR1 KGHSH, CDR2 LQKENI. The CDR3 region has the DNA TGTGCCAGCTCATCTCAGGGCTCTGGAAACACCATATATTTT. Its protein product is CASSSQGSGNTIYF.

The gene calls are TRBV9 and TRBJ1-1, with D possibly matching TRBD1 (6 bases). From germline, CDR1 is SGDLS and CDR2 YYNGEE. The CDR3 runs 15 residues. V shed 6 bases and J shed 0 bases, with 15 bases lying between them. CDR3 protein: CASNPLGQMNTEAFF. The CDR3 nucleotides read TGTGCCAGCAACCCACTTGGACAGATGAACACTGAAGCTTTCTTT.

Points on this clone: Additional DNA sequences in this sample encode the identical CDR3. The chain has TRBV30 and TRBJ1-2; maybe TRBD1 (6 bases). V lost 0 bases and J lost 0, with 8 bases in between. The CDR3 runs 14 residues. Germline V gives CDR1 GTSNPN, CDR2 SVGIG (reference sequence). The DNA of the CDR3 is TGTGCCTGGAGTGTCACAGGGACTAACTATGGCTACACCTTC. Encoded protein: CAWSVTGTNYGYTF. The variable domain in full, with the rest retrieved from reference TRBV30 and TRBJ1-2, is SQTIHQWPATLVQPVGSPLSLECTVEGTSNPNLYWYRQAAGRGLQLLFYSVGIGQISSEVPQNLSASRPQDRQFILSSKKLLLSDSGFYLCAWSVTGTNYGYTFGSGTRLTVV.

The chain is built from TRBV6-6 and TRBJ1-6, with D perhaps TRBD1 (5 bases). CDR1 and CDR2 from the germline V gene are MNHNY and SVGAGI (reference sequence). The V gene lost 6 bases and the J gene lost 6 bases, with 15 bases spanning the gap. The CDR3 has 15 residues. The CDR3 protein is CASSPKRDSNSPLHF. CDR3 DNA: TGTGCCAGCAGCCCTAAGAGGGACTCTAATTCACCCCTCCACTTT.

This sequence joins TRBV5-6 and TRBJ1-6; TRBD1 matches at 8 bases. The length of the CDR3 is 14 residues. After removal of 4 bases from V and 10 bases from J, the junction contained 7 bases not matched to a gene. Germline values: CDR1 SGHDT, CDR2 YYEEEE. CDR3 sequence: CASSQDRAGSPLHF. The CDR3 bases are TGTGCCAGCAGCCAGGACAGGGCAGGGTCACCCCTCCACTTT.

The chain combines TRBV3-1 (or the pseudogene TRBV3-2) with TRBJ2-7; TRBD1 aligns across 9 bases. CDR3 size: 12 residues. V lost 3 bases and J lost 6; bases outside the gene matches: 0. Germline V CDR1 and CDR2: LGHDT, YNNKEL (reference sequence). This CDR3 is CASSQTGGEQYV. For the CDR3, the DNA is TGTGCCAGCAGCCAGACAGGGGGCGAGCAGTACGTC.

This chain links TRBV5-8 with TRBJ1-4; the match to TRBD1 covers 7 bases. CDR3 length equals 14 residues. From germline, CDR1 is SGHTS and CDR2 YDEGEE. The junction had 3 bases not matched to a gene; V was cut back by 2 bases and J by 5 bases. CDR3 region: CASSLQGINEKLFF. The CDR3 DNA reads TGTGCCAGCAGCTTACAGGGGATCAATGAAAAACTGTTTTTT. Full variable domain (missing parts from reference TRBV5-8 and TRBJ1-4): EAGVTQSPTHLIKTRGQQATLRCSPISGHTSVYWYQQALGLGLQFLLWYDEGEERNRGNFPPRFSGRQFPNYSSELNVNALELEDSALYLCASSLQGINEKLFFGSGTQLSVL.

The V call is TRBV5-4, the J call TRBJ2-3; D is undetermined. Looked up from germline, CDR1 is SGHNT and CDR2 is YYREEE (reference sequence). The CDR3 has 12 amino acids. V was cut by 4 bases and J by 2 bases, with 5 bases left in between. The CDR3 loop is CASSLSTDTQYF. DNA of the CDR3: TGTGCCAGCAGCCTTTCCACAGATACGCAGTATTTT.

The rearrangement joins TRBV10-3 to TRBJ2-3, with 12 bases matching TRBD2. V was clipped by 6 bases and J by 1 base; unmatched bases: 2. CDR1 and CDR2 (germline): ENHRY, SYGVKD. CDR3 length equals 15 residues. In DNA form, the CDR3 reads TGTGCCATCAGACTAGCGGGAGGTGGCACAGATACGCAGTATTTT. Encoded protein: CAIRLAGGGTDTQYF.

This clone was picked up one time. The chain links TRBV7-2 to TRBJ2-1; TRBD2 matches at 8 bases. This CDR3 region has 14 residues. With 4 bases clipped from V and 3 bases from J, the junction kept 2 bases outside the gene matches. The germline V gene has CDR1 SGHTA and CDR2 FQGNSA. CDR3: CASSSGTSYNEQFF. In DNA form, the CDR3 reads TGTGCCAGCAGCTCCGGGACTAGCTACAATGAGCAGTTCTTC.